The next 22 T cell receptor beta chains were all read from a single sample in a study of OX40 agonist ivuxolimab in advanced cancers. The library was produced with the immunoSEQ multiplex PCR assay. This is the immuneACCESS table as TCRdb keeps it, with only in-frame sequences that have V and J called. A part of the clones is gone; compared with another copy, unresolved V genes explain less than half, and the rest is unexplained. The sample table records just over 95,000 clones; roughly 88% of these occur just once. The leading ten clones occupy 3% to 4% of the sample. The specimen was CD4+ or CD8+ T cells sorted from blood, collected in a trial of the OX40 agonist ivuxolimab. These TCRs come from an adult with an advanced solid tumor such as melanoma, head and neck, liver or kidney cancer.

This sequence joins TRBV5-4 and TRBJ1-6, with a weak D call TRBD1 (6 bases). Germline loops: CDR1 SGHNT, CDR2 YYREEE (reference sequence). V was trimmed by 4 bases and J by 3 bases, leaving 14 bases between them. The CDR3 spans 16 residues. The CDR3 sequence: CASSTETGRYNSPLHF. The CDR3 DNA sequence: TGTGCCAGCAGCACCGAGACAGGCCGCTATAATTCACCCCTCCACTTT. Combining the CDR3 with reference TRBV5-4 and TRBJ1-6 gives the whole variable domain ETGVTQSPTHLIKTRGQQVTLRCSSQSGHNTVSWYQQALGQGPQFIFQYYREEENGRGNFPPRFSGLQFPNYSSELNVNALELDDSALYLCASSTETGRYNSPLHFGNGTRLTVT.

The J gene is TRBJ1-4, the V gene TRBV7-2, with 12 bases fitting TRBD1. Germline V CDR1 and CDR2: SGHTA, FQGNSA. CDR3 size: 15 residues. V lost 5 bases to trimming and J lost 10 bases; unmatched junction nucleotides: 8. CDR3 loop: CASSPSGTGGRKLFF. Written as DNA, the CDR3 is TGTGCCAGCAGCCCCAGTGGGACAGGGGGCCGAAAACTGTTTTTT.

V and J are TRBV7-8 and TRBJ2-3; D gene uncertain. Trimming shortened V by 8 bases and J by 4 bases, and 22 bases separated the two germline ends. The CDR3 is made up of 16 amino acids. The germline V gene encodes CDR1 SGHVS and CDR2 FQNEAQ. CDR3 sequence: CASSADTAIPPDTQYF. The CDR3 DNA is TGTGCCAGCTCAGCAGATACAGCCATCCCCCCAGATACGCAGTATTTT.

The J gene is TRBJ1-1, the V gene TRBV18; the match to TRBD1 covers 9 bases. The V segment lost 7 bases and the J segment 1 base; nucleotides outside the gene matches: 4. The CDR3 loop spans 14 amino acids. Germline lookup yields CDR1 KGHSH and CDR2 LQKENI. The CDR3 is CASLPGQGNTEAFF. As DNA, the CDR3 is TGTGCCAGCTTACCGGGACAGGGGAACACTGAAGCTTTCTTT.

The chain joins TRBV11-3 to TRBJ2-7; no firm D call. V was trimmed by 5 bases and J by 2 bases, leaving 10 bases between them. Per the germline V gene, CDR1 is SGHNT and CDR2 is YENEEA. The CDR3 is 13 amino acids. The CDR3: CASSLRVAYEQYF. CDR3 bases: TGTGCCAGCAGCCTCCGGGTCGCCTACGAGCAGTACTTC.

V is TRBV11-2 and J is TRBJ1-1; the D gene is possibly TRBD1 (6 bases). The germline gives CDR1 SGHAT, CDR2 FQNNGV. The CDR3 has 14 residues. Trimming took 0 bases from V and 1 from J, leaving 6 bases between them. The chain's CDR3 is CASSLEGGNTEAFF. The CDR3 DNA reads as TGTGCCAGCAGCTTAGAAGGGGGGAACACTGAAGCTTTCTTT.

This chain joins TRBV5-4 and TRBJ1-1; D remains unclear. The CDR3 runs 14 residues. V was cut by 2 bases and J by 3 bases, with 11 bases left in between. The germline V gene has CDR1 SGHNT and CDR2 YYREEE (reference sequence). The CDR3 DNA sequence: TGTGCCAGCAGCTTAGCGGGGTTTCACACTGAAGCTTTCTTT. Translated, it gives CASSLAGFHTEAFF.

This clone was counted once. The CDR3 spells CASRDLMGYGYTF. The CDR3, as DNA: TGTGCCAGTAGAGACCTTATGGGGTATGGCTACACCTTC. The rearrangement links TRBV19 to TRBJ1-2; no definite D call. Looked up from germline, CDR1 is LNHDA and CDR2 is SQIVND (reference sequence). V was shortened by 6 bases and J by 5 bases, with 13 bases between the two germline ends. This CDR3 contains 13 residues.

CDR3 DNA: TGTGCCAGCAGAGACGGCGGACTAGCGGTCACCGGGGAGCTGTTTTTT. Its protein is CASRDGGLAVTGELFF. The chain couples TRBV2 to TRBJ2-2; 10 bases line up with TRBD2. The CDR3 length is 16 residues. Unmatched junction bases numbered 8, after V lost 6 bases and J lost 4 bases. In germline, CDR1 is SNHLY, CDR2 FYNNEI.

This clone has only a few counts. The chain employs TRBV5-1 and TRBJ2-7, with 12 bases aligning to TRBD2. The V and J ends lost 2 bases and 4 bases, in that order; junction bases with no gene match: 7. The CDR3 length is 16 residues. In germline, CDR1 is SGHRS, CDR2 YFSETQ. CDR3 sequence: CASSFMPSGRAYEQYF. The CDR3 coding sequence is TGCGCCAGCAGCTTTATGCCTAGCGGGAGGGCGTACGAGCAGTACTTC.

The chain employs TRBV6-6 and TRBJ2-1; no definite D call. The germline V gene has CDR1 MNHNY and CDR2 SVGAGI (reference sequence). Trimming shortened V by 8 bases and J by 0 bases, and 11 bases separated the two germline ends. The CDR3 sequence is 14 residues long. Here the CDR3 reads CASDWSGSYNEQFF. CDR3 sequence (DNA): TGTGCCAGCGATTGGTCGGGCTCCTACAATGAGCAGTTCTTC.

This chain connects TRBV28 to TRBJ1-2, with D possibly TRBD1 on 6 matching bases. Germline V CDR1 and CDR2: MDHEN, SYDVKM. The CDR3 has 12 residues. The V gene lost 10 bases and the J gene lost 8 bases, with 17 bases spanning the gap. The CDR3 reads CATPSKGEGYTF. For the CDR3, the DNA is TGTGCCACACCCTCGAAGGGGGAAGGCTACACCTTC.

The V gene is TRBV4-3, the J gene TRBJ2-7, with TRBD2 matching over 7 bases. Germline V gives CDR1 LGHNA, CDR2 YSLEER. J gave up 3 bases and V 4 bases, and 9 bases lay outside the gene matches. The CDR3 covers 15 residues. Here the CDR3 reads CASSRYSSGDYEQYF. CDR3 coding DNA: TGCGCCAGCAGCCGCTACTCTAGCGGAGACTACGAGCAGTACTTC.

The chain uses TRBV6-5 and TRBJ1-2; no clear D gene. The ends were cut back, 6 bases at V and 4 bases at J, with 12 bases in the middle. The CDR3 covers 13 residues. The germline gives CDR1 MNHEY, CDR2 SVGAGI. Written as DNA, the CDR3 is TGTGCCAGCAGAAAGACGGAGCTCTATGGCTACACCTTC. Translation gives CASRKTELYGYTF.

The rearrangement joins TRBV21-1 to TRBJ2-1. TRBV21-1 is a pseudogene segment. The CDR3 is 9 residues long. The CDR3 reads CATYNEQFF. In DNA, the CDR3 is TGTGCCACCTACAATGAGCAGTTCTTC.

Written as DNA, the CDR3 is TGCGCCAGCAGCGGCGGGACAGGAGTGACCGGGGAGCTGTTTTTT. Translating gives CASSGGTGVTGELFF. The chain combines TRBV5-1 with TRBJ2-2; TRBD1 aligns across 8 bases. CDR1 SGHRS and CDR2 YFSETQ come from the germline V gene. The V gene end was trimmed by 4 bases and the J gene end by 5 bases; junction bases not matched to a gene: 7. The CDR3 contains 15 residues.

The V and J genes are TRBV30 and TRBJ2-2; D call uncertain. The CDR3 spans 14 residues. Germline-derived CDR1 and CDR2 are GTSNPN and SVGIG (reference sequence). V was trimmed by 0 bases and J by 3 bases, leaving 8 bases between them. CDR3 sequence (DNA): TGTGCCTGGAGTGTACTAATGGACACCGGGGAGCTGTTTTTT. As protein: CAWSVLMDTGELFF.

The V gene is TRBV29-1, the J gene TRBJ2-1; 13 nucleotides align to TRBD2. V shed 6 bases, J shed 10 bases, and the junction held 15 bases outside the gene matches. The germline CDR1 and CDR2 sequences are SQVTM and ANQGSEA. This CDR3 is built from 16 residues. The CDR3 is CSVSLAGLAGDYEQFF. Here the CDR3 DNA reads TGCAGCGTCTCATTGGCTGGACTAGCGGGAGATTACGAGCAGTTCTTC.

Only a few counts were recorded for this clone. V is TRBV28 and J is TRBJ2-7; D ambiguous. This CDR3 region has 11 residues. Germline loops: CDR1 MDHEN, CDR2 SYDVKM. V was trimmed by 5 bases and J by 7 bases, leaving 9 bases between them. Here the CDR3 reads CASSTSQEQYF. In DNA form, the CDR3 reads TGTGCCAGCAGTACCAGTCAGGAGCAGTACTTC.

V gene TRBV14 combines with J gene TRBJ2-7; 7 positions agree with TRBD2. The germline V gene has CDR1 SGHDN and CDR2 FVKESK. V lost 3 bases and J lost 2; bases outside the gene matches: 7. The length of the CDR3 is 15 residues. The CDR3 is CASSQGEGVPYEQYF. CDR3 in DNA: TGTGCCAGCAGCCAGGGGGAGGGCGTCCCCTACGAGCAGTACTTC. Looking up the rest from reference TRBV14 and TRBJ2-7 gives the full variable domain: EAGVTQFPSHSVIEKGQTVTLRCDPISGHDNLYWYRRVMGKEIKFLLHFVKESKQDESGMPNNRFLAERTGGTYSTLKVQPAELEDSGVYFCASSQGEGVPYEQYFGPGTRLTVT.

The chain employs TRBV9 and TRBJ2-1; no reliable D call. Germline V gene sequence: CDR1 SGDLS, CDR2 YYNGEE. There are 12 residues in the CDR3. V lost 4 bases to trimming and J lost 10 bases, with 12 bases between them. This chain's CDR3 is CASSPRPEEQFF. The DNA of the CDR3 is TGTGCCAGCAGCCCCCGACCAGAGGAGCAGTTCTTC.

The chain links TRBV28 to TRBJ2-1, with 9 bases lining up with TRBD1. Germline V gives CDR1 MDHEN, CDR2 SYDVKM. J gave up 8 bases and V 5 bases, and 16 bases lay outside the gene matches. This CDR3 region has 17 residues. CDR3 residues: CASSQQGAAVGLDEQFF. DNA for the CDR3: TGTGCCAGCAGTCAACAGGGGGCGGCGGTTGGACTCGATGAGCAGTTCTTC.